This TCR beta chain was retrieved from a study of siplizumab effects on memory and regulatory T cells. Turning to this clone: The antigen remains undetermined.

Measured with immunoSEQ multiplex PCR; TCRdb has only the in-frame clones, and not every one. The sample has around 82,000 clones; 85% to 95% are singletons. CDR3 length: 15 amino acids. Germline-derived CDR1 and CDR2 are SGDLS and YYNGEE. V trimming: 4 bases; J trimming: 10 bases; junction bases outside the gene matches: 14. Points from the study as a whole: Proliferating CD4+ or CD8+ clones, roughly 75-96% of them, lacked an assignable naive or memory phenotype. Fewer alloreactive sequences mapped to unstimulated CD4+ memory cells under siplizumab.

This chain links TRBV9 with TRBJ2-4; 7 bases fit TRBD1. Sequences were obtained from CD8+ T cells sorted from blood. This clonotype originated in a human donor in good health. Here the CDR3 reads CASSLTHTGAPIQYF. CDR3 in DNA: TGTGCCAGCAGCCTTACCCACACAGGGGCACCGATTCAGTACTTC. The full variable domain, rest sourced from reference TRBV9 and TRBJ2-4, is DSGVTQTPKHLITATGQRVTLRCSPRSGDLSVYWYQQSLDQGLQFLIQYYNGEERAKGNILERFSAQQFPDLHSELNLSSLELGDSALYFCASSLTHTGAPIQYFGAGTRLSVL.